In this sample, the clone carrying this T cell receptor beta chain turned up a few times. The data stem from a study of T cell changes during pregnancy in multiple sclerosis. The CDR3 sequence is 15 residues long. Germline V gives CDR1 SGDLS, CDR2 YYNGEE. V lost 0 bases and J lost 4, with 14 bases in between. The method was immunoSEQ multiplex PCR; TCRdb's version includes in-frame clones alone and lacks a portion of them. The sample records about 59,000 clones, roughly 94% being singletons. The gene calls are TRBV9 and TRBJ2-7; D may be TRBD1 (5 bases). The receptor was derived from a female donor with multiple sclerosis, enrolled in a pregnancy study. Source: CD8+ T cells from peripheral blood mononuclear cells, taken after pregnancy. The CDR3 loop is CASSVGDSPSYEQYF. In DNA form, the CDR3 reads TGTGCCAGCAGCGTAGGAGACAGTCCCTCTTACGAGCAGTACTTC.